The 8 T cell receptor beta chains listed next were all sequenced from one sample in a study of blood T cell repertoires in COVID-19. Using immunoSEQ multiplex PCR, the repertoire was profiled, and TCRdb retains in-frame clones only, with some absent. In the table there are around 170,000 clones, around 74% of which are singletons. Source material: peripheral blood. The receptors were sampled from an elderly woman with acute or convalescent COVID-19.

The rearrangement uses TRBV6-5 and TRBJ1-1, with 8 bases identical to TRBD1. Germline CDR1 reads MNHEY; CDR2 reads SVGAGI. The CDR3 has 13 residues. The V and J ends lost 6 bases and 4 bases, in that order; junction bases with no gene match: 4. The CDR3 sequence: CASRRQGSTEAFF. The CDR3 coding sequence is TGTGCCAGCAGGCGACAGGGGAGCACTGAAGCTTTCTTT.

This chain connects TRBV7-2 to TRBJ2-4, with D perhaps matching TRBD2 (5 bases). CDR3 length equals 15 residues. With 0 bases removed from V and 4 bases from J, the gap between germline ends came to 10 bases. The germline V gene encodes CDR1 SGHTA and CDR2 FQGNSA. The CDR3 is CASSLASLAKNIQYF. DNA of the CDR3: TGTGCCAGCAGCTTAGCAAGTCTAGCTAAAAACATTCAGTACTTC.

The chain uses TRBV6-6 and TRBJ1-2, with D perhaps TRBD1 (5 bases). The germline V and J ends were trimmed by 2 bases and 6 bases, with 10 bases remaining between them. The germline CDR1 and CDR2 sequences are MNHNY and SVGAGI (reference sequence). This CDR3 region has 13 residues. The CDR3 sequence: CASSYIRVNGYTF. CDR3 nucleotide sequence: TGTGCCAGCAGTTACATCAGGGTAAATGGCTACACCTTC.

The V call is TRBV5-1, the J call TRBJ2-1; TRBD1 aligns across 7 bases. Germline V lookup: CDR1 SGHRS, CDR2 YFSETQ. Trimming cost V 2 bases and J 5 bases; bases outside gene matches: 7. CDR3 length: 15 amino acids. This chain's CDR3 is CASSLGTDTNNEQFF. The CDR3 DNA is TGCGCCAGCAGCTTAGGGACAGATACTAACAATGAGCAGTTCTTC.

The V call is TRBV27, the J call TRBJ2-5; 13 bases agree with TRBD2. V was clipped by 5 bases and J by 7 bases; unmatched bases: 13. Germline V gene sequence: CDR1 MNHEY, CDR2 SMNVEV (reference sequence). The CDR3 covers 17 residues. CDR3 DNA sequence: TGTGCCAGCAGTCTAGGGACTAGCGGGATACAAAGAGGGACCCAGTACTTC. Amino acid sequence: CASSLGTSGIQRGTQYF.

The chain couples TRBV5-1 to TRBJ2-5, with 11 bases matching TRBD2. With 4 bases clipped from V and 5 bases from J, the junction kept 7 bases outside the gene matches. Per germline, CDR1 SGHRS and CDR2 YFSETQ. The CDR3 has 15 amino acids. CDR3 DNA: TGCGCCAGCAGCGCCCAGACTAGCGGGACGGAGACCCAGTACTTC. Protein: CASSAQTSGTETQYF.

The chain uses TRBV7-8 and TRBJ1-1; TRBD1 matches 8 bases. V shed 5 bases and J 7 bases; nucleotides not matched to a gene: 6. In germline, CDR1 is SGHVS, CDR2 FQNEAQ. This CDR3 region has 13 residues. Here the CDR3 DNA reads TGTGCCAGCAGCGAAAACAGGGGGAGTGAAGCTTTCTTT. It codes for CASSENRGSEAFF.

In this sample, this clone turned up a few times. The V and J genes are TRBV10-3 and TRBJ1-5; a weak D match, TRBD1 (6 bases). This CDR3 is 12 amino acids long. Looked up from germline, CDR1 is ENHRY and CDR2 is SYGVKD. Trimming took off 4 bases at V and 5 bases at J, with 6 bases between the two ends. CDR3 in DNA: TGTGCCATCAGTGCAGGGGATCAGCCCCAGCATTTT. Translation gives CAISAGDQPQHF.